This TCR beta chain was recorded in a study of blood T cell repertoires in COVID-19. For the study at large: COVID-19 samples, acute and convalescent, were from the United States, Italy and Spain. Sources were T cells, B-cell-depleted T cells, or PBMCs; the material itself was cDNA or gDNA.

Per the authors' pipeline: Estimates of nucleated cell counts were drawn from the amplification of reference gene primers. Here immunoSEQ multiplex PCR was the method, and the copy in TCRdb shows in-frame clones only, minus some. V and J calls and clone size are those listed in that table; D and trimming were worked out from the DNA. The table shows some 200,000 clones, with less than 85% occurring only once. The material sequenced was peripheral blood. This TCR came from a woman in her 70s with acute or convalescent COVID-19.

CDR3 sequence reads: CASISTVYNEQFF. Written as DNA, the CDR3 is TGTGCCAGCATCTCTACGGTGTACAATGAGCAGTTCTTC. The rearrangement joins TRBV2 to TRBJ2-1; D unclear. Germline V gene lookup returns CDR1 SNHLY and CDR2 FYNNEI. The CDR3 totals 13 residues. V lost 7 bases and J 4 bases, leaving 11 bases between the germline ends.